The 8 T cell receptor beta chains below come from one sample, sequenced in a study of control samples from healthy donors and cancer patients. TCRdb keeps only in-frame clones here, not all; method: immunoSEQ multiplex PCR. The table lists 9,500 to 15,000 clones, approximately 94% of them singletons. The sequenced sample consisted of PBMCs. Every receptor here comes from a man aged 65 to 85 with head and neck cancer.

This chain connects TRBV7-9 to TRBJ2-7; D possibly corresponds to TRBD1 (7 bases). The CDR3 covers 15 residues. Germline V gives CDR1 SEHNR, CDR2 FQNEAQ (reference sequence). V was trimmed by 10 bases and J by 2 bases, leaving 21 bases between them. In DNA form, the CDR3 reads TGTGCCACCGGCGGCGGAGGGGGCTCCGCCTACGAGCAGTACTTC. Translated, it gives CATGGGGGSAYEQYF.

V and J are TRBV28 and TRBJ2-5; D gene unclear. CDR1 is MDHEN, CDR2 SYDVKM, per germline. This CDR3 is built from 12 residues. V dropped 6 bases and J dropped 7 bases, with 12 bases sitting between them. CDR3 sequence: CASSSIAGTQYF. The DNA for the CDR3 is TGTGCCAGCAGCTCCATAGCTGGGACCCAGTACTTC.

The genes are TRBV5-1 and TRBJ2-7; D gene uncertain. Trimming shortened V by 1 base and J by 2 bases, and 13 bases separated the two germline ends. This CDR3 has 15 amino acids. The germline CDR1 and CDR2 sequences are SGHRS and YFSETQ. The CDR3 loop is CASSLLRTSTYEQYF. CDR3 nucleotides: TGCGCCAGCAGCTTGTTGAGAACTTCCACCTACGAGCAGTACTTC.

J is TRBJ2-3 and V is TRBV19; D is perhaps TRBD2 (5 bases). Per the germline V gene, CDR1 is LNHDA and CDR2 is SQIVND (reference sequence). This CDR3 is 13 amino acids long. V gave up 5 bases and J gave up 1 base, with 7 bases separating them. The CDR3 DNA reads as TGTGCCAGTAGTTTCGGGGGCACAGATACGCAGTATTTT. Translated, it gives CASSFGGTDTQYF.

The chain recombines TRBV5-1 with TRBJ2-1, with 8 bases aligning to TRBD2. CDR1 is SGHRS, CDR2 YFSETQ, per germline. The CDR3 consists of 15 residues. V dropped 4 bases and J dropped 3; count of bases not matched to a gene: 6. The CDR3 protein is CASSPPTSVYNEQFF. In nucleotides, the CDR3 is TGCGCCAGCAGCCCTCCGACTAGCGTCTACAATGAGCAGTTCTTC.

The chain is built from TRBV6-1 and TRBJ2-7, with 9 bases identical to TRBD1. Germline CDR1 is MNHNS and CDR2 is SASEGT. The V segment lost 4 bases and the J segment 7 bases; nucleotides outside the gene matches: 14. CDR3 length equals 16 residues. CDR3 amino acids: CASSVAGTGLRWEQYF. CDR3 bases: TGTGCCAGCAGTGTGGCCGGGACAGGGCTGCGATGGGAGCAGTACTTC.

This sequence joins TRBV7-9 and TRBJ1-1; 8 nucleotides line up with TRBD1. This CDR3 region has 14 residues. The J segment lost 1 base and the V segment lost 7 bases, leaving 5 bases of the junction unmatched. Germline V gene sequence: CDR1 SEHNR, CDR2 FQNEAQ (reference sequence). This CDR3 reads CASTTGTGNTEAFF. The CDR3 DNA is TGTGCCAGCACCACGGGGACAGGGAACACTGAAGCTTTCTTT.

The sample holds one count of this clone. The gene calls are TRBV29-1 and TRBJ2-3; D call uncertain. The CDR3 spans 14 residues. V lost 5 bases, J lost 2 bases, and 14 bases lay in between. Germline V lookup: CDR1 SQVTM, CDR2 ANQGSEA. The CDR3 DNA reads TGCAGCGTTAGTCAGACCAATCCCACAGATACGCAGTATTTT. This codes for CSVSQTNPTDTQYF.